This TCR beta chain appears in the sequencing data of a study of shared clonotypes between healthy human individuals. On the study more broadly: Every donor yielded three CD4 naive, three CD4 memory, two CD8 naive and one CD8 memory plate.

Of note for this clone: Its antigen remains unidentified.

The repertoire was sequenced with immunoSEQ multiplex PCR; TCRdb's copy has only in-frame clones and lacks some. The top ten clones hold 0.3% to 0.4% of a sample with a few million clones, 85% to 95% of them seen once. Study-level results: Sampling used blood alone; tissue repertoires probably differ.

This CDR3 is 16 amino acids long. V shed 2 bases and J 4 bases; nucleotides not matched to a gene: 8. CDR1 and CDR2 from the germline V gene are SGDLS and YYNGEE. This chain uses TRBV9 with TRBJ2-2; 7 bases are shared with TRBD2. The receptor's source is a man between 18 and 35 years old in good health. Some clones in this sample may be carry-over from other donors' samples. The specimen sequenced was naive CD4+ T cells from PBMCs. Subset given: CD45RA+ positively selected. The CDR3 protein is CASSVAGVPPTGELFF. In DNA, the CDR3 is TGTGCCAGCAGCGTGGCGGGAGTGCCTCCCACCGGGGAGCTGTTTTTT.